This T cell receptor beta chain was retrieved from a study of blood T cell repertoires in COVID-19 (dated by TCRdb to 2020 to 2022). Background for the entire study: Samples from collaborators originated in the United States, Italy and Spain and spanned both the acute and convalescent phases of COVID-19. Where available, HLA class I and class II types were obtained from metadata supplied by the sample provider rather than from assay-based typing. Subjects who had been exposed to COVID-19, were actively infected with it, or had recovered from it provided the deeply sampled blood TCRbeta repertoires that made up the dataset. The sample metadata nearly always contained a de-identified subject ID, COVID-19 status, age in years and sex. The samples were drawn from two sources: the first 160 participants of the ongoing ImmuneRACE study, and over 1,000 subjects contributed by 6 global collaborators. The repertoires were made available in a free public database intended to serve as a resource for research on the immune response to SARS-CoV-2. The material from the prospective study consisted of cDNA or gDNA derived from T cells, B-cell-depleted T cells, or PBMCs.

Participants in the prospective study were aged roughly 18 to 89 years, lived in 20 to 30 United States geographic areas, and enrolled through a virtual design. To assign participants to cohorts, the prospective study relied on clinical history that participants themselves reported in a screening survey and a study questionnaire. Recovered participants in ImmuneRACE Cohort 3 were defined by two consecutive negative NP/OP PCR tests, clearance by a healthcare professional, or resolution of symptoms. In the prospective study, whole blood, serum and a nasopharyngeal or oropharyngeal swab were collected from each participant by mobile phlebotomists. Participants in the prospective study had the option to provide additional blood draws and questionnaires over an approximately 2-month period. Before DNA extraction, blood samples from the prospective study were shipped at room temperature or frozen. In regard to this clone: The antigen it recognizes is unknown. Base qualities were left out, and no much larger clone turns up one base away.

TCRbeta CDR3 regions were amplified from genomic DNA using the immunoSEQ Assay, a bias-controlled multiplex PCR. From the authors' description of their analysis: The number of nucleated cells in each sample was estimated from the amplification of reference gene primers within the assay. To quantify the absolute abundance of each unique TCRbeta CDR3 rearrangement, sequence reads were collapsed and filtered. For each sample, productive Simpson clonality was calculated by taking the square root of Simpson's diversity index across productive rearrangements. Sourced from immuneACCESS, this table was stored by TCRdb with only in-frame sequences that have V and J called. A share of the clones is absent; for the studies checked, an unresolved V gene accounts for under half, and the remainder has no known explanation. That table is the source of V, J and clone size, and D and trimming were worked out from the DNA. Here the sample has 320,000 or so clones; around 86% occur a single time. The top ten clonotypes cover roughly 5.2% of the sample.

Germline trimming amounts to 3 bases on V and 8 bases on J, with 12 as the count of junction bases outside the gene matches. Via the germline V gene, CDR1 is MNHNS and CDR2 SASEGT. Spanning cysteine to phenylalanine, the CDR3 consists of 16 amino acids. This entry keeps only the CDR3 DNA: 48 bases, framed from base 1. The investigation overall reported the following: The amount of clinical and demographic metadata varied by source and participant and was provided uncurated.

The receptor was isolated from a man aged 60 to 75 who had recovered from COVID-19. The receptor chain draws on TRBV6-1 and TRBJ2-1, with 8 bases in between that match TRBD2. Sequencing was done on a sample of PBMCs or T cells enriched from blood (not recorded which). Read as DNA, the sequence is TGTGCCAGCAGTGACCTCTTGGCGGGAGGCCCCGATGAGCAGTTCTTC. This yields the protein CASSDLLAGGPDEQFF.